This TCR beta chain is from a study of blood T cell repertoires in COVID-19. Background on the study: Some COVID-19 samples were acute and others convalescent; all came from the United States, Italy and Spain. PBMCs, B-cell-depleted T cells, or T cells were the source of the cDNA or gDNA that made up the material.

Original processing notes: Researchers report that nucleated cell counts were estimated from reference gene primer amplification. The repertoire was sequenced with immunoSEQ multiplex PCR; TCRdb's copy has only in-frame clones and lacks some. D and trimming were read from the DNA, whereas the V and J calls and clone size are those reported in that table. Among 40,000 or so clones listed, around 75% were seen once. The CDR3 is 15 amino acids. V lost 7 bases, J lost 4 bases, and 10 bases stayed unmatched. CDR1 is MNHNY and CDR2 is SVGAGI in the germline V gene (reference sequence). This clone was recorded a few times.

The V call is TRBV6-6, the J call TRBJ1-2; 9 bases agree with TRBD1. Input material: peripheral blood. This sequence was found in a man older than 75 with acute or convalescent COVID-19. The CDR3 DNA reads TGTGCCAGCACCACGATCCGGGACAGGGTCTATGGCTACACCTTC. Residues: CASTTIRDRVYGYTF.